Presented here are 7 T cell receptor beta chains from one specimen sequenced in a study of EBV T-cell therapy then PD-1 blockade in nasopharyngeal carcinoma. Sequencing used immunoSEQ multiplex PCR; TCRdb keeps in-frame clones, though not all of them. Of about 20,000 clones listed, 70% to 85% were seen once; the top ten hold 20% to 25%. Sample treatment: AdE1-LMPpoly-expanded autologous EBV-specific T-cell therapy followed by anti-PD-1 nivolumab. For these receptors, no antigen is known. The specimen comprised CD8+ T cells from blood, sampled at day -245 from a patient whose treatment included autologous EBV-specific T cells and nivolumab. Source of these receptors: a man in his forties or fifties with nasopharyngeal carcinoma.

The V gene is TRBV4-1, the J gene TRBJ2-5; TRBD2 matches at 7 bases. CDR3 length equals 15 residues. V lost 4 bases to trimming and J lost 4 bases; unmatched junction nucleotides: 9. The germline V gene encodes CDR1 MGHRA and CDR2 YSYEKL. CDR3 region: CASSLSMGGGETQYF. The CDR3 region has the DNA TGCGCCAGCAGCCTCTCGATGGGGGGGGGAGAGACCCAGTACTTC.

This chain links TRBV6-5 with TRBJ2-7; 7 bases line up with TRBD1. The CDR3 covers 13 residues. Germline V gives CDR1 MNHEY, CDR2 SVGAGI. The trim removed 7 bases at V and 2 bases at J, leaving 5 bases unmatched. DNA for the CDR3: TGTGCCAGCACTGGGACAGAGCCCTACGAGCAGTACTTC. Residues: CASTGTEPYEQYF.

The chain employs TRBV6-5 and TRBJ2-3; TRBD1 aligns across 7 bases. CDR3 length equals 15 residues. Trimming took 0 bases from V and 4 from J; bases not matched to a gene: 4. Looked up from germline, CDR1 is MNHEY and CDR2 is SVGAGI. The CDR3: CASSYSIRGSDTQYF. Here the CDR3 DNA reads TGTGCCAGCAGTTACTCGATCAGGGGGTCAGATACGCAGTATTTT.

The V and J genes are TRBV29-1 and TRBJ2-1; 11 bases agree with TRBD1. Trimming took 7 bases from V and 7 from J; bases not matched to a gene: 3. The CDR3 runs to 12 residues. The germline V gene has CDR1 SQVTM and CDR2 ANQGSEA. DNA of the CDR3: TGCAGCGCCGGACAGGGGGCAAATGAGCAGTTCTTC. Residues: CSAGQGANEQFF.

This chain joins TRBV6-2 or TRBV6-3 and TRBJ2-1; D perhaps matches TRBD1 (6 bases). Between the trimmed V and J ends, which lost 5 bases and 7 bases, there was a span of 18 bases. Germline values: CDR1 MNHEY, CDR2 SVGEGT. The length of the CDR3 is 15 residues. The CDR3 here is CASSLDRSGTNEQFF. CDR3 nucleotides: TGTGCCAGCAGTCTAGACAGATCGGGGACAAATGAGCAGTTCTTC.

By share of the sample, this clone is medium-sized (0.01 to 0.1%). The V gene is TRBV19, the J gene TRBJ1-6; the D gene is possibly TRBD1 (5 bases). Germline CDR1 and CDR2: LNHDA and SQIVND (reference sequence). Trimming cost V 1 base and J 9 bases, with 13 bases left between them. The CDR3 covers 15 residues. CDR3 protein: CASSIVGAITSPLHF. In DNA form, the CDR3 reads TGTGCCAGTAGTATAGTCGGGGCCATCACTTCACCCCTCCACTTT.

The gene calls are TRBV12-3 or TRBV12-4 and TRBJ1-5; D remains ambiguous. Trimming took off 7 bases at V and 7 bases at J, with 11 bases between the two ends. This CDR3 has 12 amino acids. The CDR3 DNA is TGTGCCAGCACCTTTGGGCAGCAGCCCCAGCATTTT. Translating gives CASTFGQQPQHF.